This TCR beta chain was obtained from a study of blood T cell repertoires in COVID-19. On the study more broadly: Acute and convalescent COVID-19 specimens originated in the United States, Italy and Spain. T cells, B-cell-depleted T cells, or PBMCs provided the cDNA or gDNA that served as material.

In its sample, this clone was seen many times. Authors' methods: For nucleated cells, counts were estimated from reference gene primer amplification. Measured with immunoSEQ multiplex PCR; TCRdb has only the in-frame clones, and not every one. Clone size and V and J calls were adopted from that table, with D and trimming inferred from the DNA. This table has approximately 74,000 clones, 70% to 90% appearing once. The source is a woman older than 75 with active or convalescent COVID-19. Sequences were obtained from peripheral blood.

CDR3 sequence (DNA): TGTGCCAGCACCCCTGGACTCGGCCTAGCGGGGACCTACGAGCAGTACTTC. Translated: CASTPGLGLAGTYEQYF. This rearrangement joins TRBV7-9 to TRBJ2-7, with 9 bases matching TRBD2. The CDR3 length is 17 residues. The germline V gene encodes CDR1 SEHNR and CDR2 FQNEAQ (reference sequence). Trimming removed 7 bases from V and 2 bases from J; junction bases left unmatched: 15.